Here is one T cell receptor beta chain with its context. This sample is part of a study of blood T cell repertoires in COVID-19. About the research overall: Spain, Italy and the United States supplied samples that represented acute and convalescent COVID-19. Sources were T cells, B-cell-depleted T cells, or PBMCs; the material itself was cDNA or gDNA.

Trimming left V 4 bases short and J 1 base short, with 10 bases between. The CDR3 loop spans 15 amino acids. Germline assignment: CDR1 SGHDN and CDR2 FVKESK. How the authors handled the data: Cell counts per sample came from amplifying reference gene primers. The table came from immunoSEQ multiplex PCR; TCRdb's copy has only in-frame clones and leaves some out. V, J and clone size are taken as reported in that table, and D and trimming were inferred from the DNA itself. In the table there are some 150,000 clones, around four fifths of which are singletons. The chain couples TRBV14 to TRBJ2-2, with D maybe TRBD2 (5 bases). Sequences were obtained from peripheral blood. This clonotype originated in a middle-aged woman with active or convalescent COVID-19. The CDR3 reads CASSRSRGNTGELFF. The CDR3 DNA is TGTGCCAGCAGCCGGAGCCGGGGGAACACCGGGGAGCTGTTTTTT.